Below are 22 T cell receptor beta chains sequenced from a single sample in a study of OX40 agonist ivuxolimab in advanced cancers. Library generation was performed with the immunoSEQ multiplex PCR assay. TCRdb re-hosts the immuneACCESS table, in-frame sequences only. Its copies lack some clones; in the studies checked, an unresolved V gene accounts for under half of them, and the cause for the rest is not known. The sample profile shows 45,000 or so clones; nearly 90% of them were found once. 18% of the sample belongs to the ten largest clones. This sample comprised CD4+ or CD8+ T cells sorted from blood, obtained in a trial of the OX40 agonist ivuxolimab. The receptor source for this set is an adult with an advanced solid tumor such as melanoma, head and neck, liver or kidney cancer.

This rearrangement joins TRBV27 to TRBJ1-5; TRBD1 might be the D (6 bases). The V gene's germline CDR1 is MNHEY and CDR2 SMNVEV (reference sequence). Trimming took off 4 bases at V and 4 bases at J, with 11 bases between the two ends. The CDR3 extends over 14 amino acids. Written as DNA, the CDR3 is TGTGCCAGCAGTTACGGGGGGGCTAATCAGCCCCAGCATTTT. Translating it yields CASSYGGANQPQHF.

This chain links TRBV6-5 with TRBJ1-4; D unresolved. CDR3 length: 16 residues. Trimming shortened V by 0 bases and J by 1 base, and 9 bases separated the two germline ends. The germline V gene has CDR1 MNHEY and CDR2 SVGAGI. The CDR3 DNA reads as TGTGCCAGCAGTTACTCGACCACCAGAACTAATGAAAAACTGTTTTTT. Its translation is CASSYSTTRTNEKLFF.

The gene calls are TRBV19 and TRBJ2-7, with 7 bases aligning to TRBD1. Germline trimming cut 5 bases from V and 0 bases from J; bases unmatched to any gene: 7. This CDR3 comprises 15 residues. Germline CDR1 is LNHDA and CDR2 is SQIVND (reference sequence). CDR3 residues: CASSPTTGSSYEQYV. The CDR3 DNA reads as TGTGCCAGTAGTCCGACGACAGGGAGCTCCTACGAGCAGTACGTC.

The chain is built from TRBV7-9 and TRBJ2-7; 9 bases line up with TRBD1. V trimming: 2 bases; J trimming: 6 bases; junction bases outside the gene matches: 5. The CDR3 covers 14 residues. The germline V gene encodes CDR1 SEHNR and CDR2 FQNEAQ (reference sequence). The CDR3 sequence: CASSLSLTGGEQYF. The CDR3 DNA reads TGTGCCAGCAGCTTATCATTGACAGGGGGCGAGCAGTACTTC.

The chain carries TRBV27 and TRBJ1-6; D is uncertain. Deletions cut 3 bases from V and 14 bases from J, with 17 bases between. The CDR3 is 14 amino acids. Germline-derived CDR1 and CDR2 are MNHEY and SMNVEV (reference sequence). The CDR3 reads CASSLAGSLGSLHF. The CDR3 DNA follows: TGTGCCAGCAGTTTGGCGGGATCCTTAGGGTCCCTCCACTTT.

A note on this clone: Other nucleotide sequences from this sample produce the same CDR3. The chain joins TRBV6-5 to TRBJ2-3; D gene unclear. CDR1 and CDR2 from the germline V gene are MNHEY and SVGAGI. V was clipped by 0 bases and J by 6 bases, with 7 bases between them. The CDR3 contains 13 residues. CDR3: CASSYSSADTQYF. The CDR3 DNA reads as TGTGCCAGCAGTTACTCCAGCGCCGATACGCAGTATTTT.

This chain links TRBV4-3 with TRBJ2-5, with 13 bases lining up with TRBD2. The CDR3 consists of 15 residues. Germline CDR1 reads LGHNA; CDR2 reads YSLEER. The J segment lost 5 bases and the V segment lost 3 bases, leaving 3 bases of the junction unmatched. The CDR3 loop reads CASSHGTSGAETQYF. CDR3 sequence (DNA): TGCGCCAGCAGCCACGGGACTAGCGGGGCCGAGACCCAGTACTTC.

V is TRBV5-1 and J is TRBJ2-2; D is unclear. Looked up from germline, CDR1 is SGHRS and CDR2 is YFSETQ. The CDR3 extends over 11 amino acids. Trimming left V 9 bases short and J 3 bases short, with 6 bases between. The CDR3 region is CANSDTGELFF. The CDR3 DNA follows: TGCGCCAACTCCGACACCGGGGAGCTGTTTTTT.

This chain joins TRBV11-2 and TRBJ1-1, with 7 bases identical to TRBD1. Germline V CDR1 and CDR2: SGHAT, FQNNGV. V shed 5 bases and J 4 bases; nucleotides not matched to a gene: 10. This CDR3 spans 15 amino acids. This chain's CDR3 is CASSLGQAVSTEAFF. DNA of the CDR3: TGTGCCAGCAGCCTCGGACAGGCAGTGAGCACTGAAGCTTTCTTT.

The gene calls are TRBV7-6 and TRBJ2-7; 8 nucleotides match TRBD2. The germline V gene encodes CDR1 SGHVS and CDR2 FNYEAQ. The CDR3 spans 13 residues. V gave up 5 bases and J gave up 6 bases; unmatched junction bases: 6. In DNA, the CDR3 is TGTGCCAGCAGCCGGGGGGGGGCGGGCGAGCAGTACGTC. Translating gives CASSRGGAGEQYV.

In its sample, this clone was seen a few times. The chain carries TRBV27 and TRBJ1-5; no firm D call. This CDR3 is built from 13 residues. Trimming pared 2 bases from V and 5 bases from J, leaving 7 bases between. Germline CDR1 and CDR2: MNHEY and SMNVEV (reference sequence). CDR3 DNA: TGTGCCAGCAGTTTAGCACCCTATCAGCCCCAGCATTTT. Encoded protein: CASSLAPYQPQHF.

CDR3 coding DNA: TGTGCCAGTAGTATTACTAGGGGCAACACTGAAGCTTTCTTT. Its translation: CASSITRGNTEAFF. The chain carries TRBV19 and TRBJ1-1; possibly TRBD1 for D (5 bases). This CDR3 region has 14 residues. V was clipped by 3 bases and J by 2 bases, with 10 bases between them. Looked up from germline, CDR1 is LNHDA and CDR2 is SQIVND (reference sequence).

This clone was seen just once. This chain connects TRBV6-1 to TRBJ1-5, with D hard to call. This CDR3 is 13 amino acids long. Trimming stripped 3 bases from V and 7 bases from J, with 10 bases between. Germline assignment: CDR1 MNHNS and CDR2 SASEGT. CDR3 DNA: TGTGCCAGCAGTGATAATGTCTGGCAGCCCCAGCATTTT. Translating gives CASSDNVWQPQHF.

The rearrangement links TRBV30 to TRBJ1-6; TRBD1 agrees at 10 bases. V shed 5 bases and J 11 bases; nucleotides not matched to a gene: 3. Germline CDR1 reads GTSNPN; CDR2 reads SVGIG (reference sequence). The CDR3 is 12 residues long. CDR3 loop: CAWGTGAPPLHF. As DNA, the CDR3 is TGTGCCTGGGGGACAGGGGCCCCACCCCTCCACTTT.

The rearrangement links TRBV6-5 to TRBJ2-4; D might be TRBD2 (5 bases). V was trimmed by 0 bases and J by 5 bases, leaving 5 bases between them. The germline V gene has CDR1 MNHEY and CDR2 SVGAGI. The CDR3 runs to 13 residues. In DNA form, the CDR3 reads TGTGCCAGCAGTTACTCGGGAGAAAACATTCAGTACTTC. Translated: CASSYSGENIQYF.

The chain has TRBV5-5 and TRBJ1-1, with D possibly being TRBD1 (6 bases). V shed 4 bases and J shed 0 bases, with 13 bases lying between them. The germline V gene has CDR1 SGHKS and CDR2 YYEKEE (reference sequence). The CDR3 is made up of 15 amino acids. The CDR3 bases are TGTGCCAGCAGCCTAGTAGGGGGGATGAACACTGAAGCTTTCTTT. Translating it yields CASSLVGGMNTEAFF.

The chain recombines TRBV5-6 with TRBJ2-7; weak D call: TRBD2 (6 bases). Germline V gives CDR1 SGHDT, CDR2 YYEEEE. With 2 bases removed from V and 0 bases from J, the gap between germline ends came to 15 bases. This CDR3 region has 16 residues. The CDR3 coding sequence is TGTGCCAGCAGCTTTACCGGGACTTTTAACTCCTACGAGCAGTACTTC. It codes for CASSFTGTFNSYEQYF.

The V gene is TRBV2, the J gene TRBJ2-2; D call uncertain. The CDR3 sequence is 11 residues long. Germline V gives CDR1 SNHLY, CDR2 FYNNEI. Trimming left V 8 bases short and J 9 bases short, with 10 bases between. CDR3 sequence reads: CASLIDRELFF. CDR3 coding DNA: TGTGCCAGCCTAATAGACAGGGAGCTGTTTTTT.

This clone was recorded only once. The chain couples TRBV6-5 to TRBJ2-3; TRBD2 is a possible D gene (7 bases). The CDR3 spans 15 residues. Looked up from germline, CDR1 is MNHEY and CDR2 is SVGAGI. Between the trimmed V and J ends, which lost 4 bases and 2 bases, there was a span of 13 bases. CDR3 residues: CASSSAGAATDTQYF. The CDR3 DNA reads TGTGCCAGCAGTTCGGCGGGGGCAGCCACAGATACGCAGTATTTT.

The chain has TRBV5-6 and TRBJ1-4, with D hard to call. Germline V lookup: CDR1 SGHDT, CDR2 YYEEEE. The V end lost 0 bases, the J end lost 8 bases, and 14 bases lay between the germline ends. The CDR3 is 15 amino acids. CDR3 loop: CASSLAYTQGEKLFF. CDR3 DNA sequence: TGTGCCAGCAGCTTGGCCTACACCCAAGGAGAAAAACTGTTTTTT.

The chain recombines TRBV4-1 with TRBJ2-7; TRBD1 agrees at 11 bases. This CDR3 comprises 15 residues. Germline CDR1 reads MGHRA; CDR2 reads YSYEKL. Losses at the gene ends were 3 bases for V and 1 base for J; bases not matched to a gene: 2. The CDR3 loop is CASSQGQGDSYEQYF. The CDR3 DNA sequence: TGCGCCAGCAGCCAGGGACAGGGGGATTCCTACGAGCAGTACTTC.

V gene TRBV10-3 combines with J gene TRBJ1-3; no firm D call. Between the trimmed V and J ends, which lost 8 bases and 0 bases, there was a span of 11 bases. Germline-derived CDR1 and CDR2 are ENHRY and SYGVKD. This CDR3 comprises 14 residues. CDR3 sequence (DNA): TGTGCCATCCTGGACCCGATCTCTGGAAACACCATATATTTT. Its protein is CAILDPISGNTIYF.